A single sample gave rise to the 3 T cell receptor beta chains below, sequenced in a study of shared clonotypes between healthy human individuals. The protocol was immunoSEQ multiplex PCR, while the TCRdb copy is restricted to in-frame clones and leaves out a portion. The sample consists of 950,000 to 1,300,000 clones, around 75% of them appearing once. The sequenced material came from memory CD4+ T cells sorted from blood. Specified subset: CD45RA-negative fraction. The receptors originated from a man aged 18 to 35 in good health.

The CDR3 sequence: CASRTSGGINQPQHF. In DNA, the CDR3 is TGTGCCAGCAGAACCTCGGGAGGGATCAATCAGCCCCAGCATTTT. The chain uses TRBV6-1 and TRBJ1-5; D is unclear. CDR1 MNHNS and CDR2 SASEGT come from the germline V gene. The V end lost 6 bases, the J end lost 3 bases, and 15 bases lay between the germline ends. CDR3 length: 15 residues.

This chain links TRBV27 with TRBJ1-1; 8 nucleotides match TRBD1. Per germline, CDR1 MNHEY and CDR2 SMNVEV (reference sequence). The CDR3 runs to 15 residues. With 4 bases clipped from V and 0 bases from J, the junction kept 4 bases outside the gene matches. CDR3 amino acids: CASSSLQGVNTEAFF. In nucleotides, the CDR3 is TGTGCCAGCAGTTCCCTACAGGGGGTGAACACTGAAGCTTTCTTT.

The rearrangement uses TRBV18 and TRBJ2-7; D remains unclear. Germline CDR1 KGHSH, CDR2 LQKENI. This CDR3 comprises 16 residues. Trimming shortened V by 0 bases and J by 0 bases, and 12 bases separated the two germline ends. Here the CDR3 reads CASSPPNPGSSYEQYF. In DNA, the CDR3 is TGTGCCAGCTCACCACCGAACCCCGGCAGCTCCTACGAGCAGTACTTC.